This TCR beta chain was sequenced for a study of T cells in Graves' hyperthyroidism and ophthalmopathy. Study-level findings and limits: A model built on 13 V-J features separated ophthalmopathy from stable hyperthyroidism. Blood also contained most expanded thyroid clonotypes above 0.001. A median about 6.5 months before onset, the model predicted ophthalmopathy.

In its sample, this clonotype was seen many times. Its antigen remains unknown. This CDR3 contains 14 residues. Between the trimmed V and J ends, which lost 2 bases and 0 bases, there was a span of 6 bases. Looked up from germline, CDR1 is SGHTA and CDR2 is FQGTGA. RNA transcripts gave rise to amplified TCR beta CDR3 regions. A first-round RT-PCR of the TCR CDR3 used the HTBI primer set. TCRdb redid the calling of the multiplex PCR reads with MiXCR, one entry per CDR3 protein. The repertoire holds 550,000 to 650,000 distinct CDR3 sequences, with approximately 14% as singletons. Sample collection date corresponds to first hyperthyroidism diagnosis, prior to any ophthalmopathy symptoms.

The sequenced sample was blood. V is TRBV7-3 and J is TRBJ2-3; no reliable D call. The TCR sequence derives from a woman in her 30s with Graves' hyperthyroidism that later progressed to Graves' ophthalmopathy. CDR3 protein: CASSLQPSTDTQYF. CDR3 nucleotide sequence: TGTGCCAGCAGCTTACAGCCAAGCACAGATACGCAGTATTTT.